Following are 4 T cell receptor beta chains from one sample sequenced in a study of cytomegalovirus exposure and HLA in healthy donors. It was with 60 Vbeta and 13 Jbeta primers that the PCR ran. Sequencing used immunoSEQ multiplex PCR; TCRdb keeps in-frame clones, though not all of them. The data hold 150,000 to 200,000 clones, with roughly 85% observed a single time. The material sequenced was PBMCs. The receptors stem from a man aged 25 to 40 in good health and CMV-seropositive.

This clone was seen once. The chain uses TRBV11-2 and TRBJ1-1; no firm D call. CDR1 SGHAT and CDR2 FQNNGV come from the germline V gene. V lost 7 bases, J lost 1 base, and 16 bases lay in between. The CDR3 is made up of 15 amino acids. The CDR3 coding sequence is TGTGCCAGCACTGCTACCTGGGAGCAGAACACTGAAGCTTTCTTT. Translating gives CASTATWEQNTEAFF.

V usage is TRBV13 and J usage is TRBJ2-7; D might be TRBD2 (6 bases). The CDR3 length is 13 residues. In germline, CDR1 is PRHDT, CDR2 FYEKMQ (reference sequence). V dropped 5 bases and J dropped 3 bases, with 11 bases sitting between them. The CDR3 sequence: CASSHLEGYEQYF. CDR3 nucleotides: TGTGCCAGCAGCCATTTGGAGGGCTACGAGCAGTACTTC.

The chain uses TRBV2 and TRBJ2-5, with a weak D call TRBD1 (5 bases). Germline CDR1 reads SNHLY; CDR2 reads FYNNEI. The CDR3 length is 15 residues. Trimming took off 8 bases at V and 3 bases at J, with 19 bases between the two ends. The CDR3 region is CASLPRQGAKETQYF. The DNA for the CDR3 is TGTGCCAGCCTCCCACGACAAGGGGCCAAAGAGACCCAGTACTTC.

The chain couples TRBV10-3 to TRBJ1-1; TRBD1 is a possible D gene (5 bases). CDR1 and CDR2 from the germline V gene are ENHRY and SYGVKD. This CDR3 has 13 residues. Trimming took off 6 bases at V and 5 bases at J, with 13 bases between the two ends. CDR3 nucleotides: TGTGCCATCAGGGCGGGAGGGGAGACTGAAGCTTTCTTT. Protein sequence: CAIRAGGETEAFF.